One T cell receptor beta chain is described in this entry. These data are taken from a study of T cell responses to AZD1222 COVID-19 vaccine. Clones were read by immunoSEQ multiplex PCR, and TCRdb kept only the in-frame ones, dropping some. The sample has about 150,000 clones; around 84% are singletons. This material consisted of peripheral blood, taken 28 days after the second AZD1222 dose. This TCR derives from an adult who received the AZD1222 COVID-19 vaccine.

In DNA form, the CDR3 reads TGTGCCAGCAGTGACGCCGGGCTGTTAGGAAAACTGTTTTTT. Translating it yields CASSDAGLLGKLFF. The rearrangement links TRBV2 to TRBJ1-4; D ambiguous. This CDR3 spans 14 amino acids. Trimming removed 3 bases at V and 10 bases at J, with 15 bases between. The V gene's germline CDR1 is SNHLY and CDR2 FYNNEI.